The 13 T cell receptor beta chains below come from one sample, sequenced in a study of shared clonotypes between healthy human individuals. The naive CD8 subset, CD45RO-negative cells positively selected for CCR7, excluded terminally differentiated effector memory CD45RA+ cells. TCRdb keeps only in-frame clones here, not all; method: immunoSEQ multiplex PCR. The sample has more than 2 million clones, 90% to 95% seen once. The specimen sequenced was naive CD8+ T cells from PBMCs. All receptors come from a man younger than 30 in good health. Some clones in this sample may be carry-over from other donors' samples.

About this clone itself: Other nucleotide sequences from this sample produce the same CDR3. The rearrangement links TRBV9 to TRBJ1-4; D gene ambiguous. V was shortened by 2 bases and J by 0 bases, with 8 bases between the two germline ends. The CDR3 contains 15 residues. Germline loops: CDR1 SGDLS, CDR2 YYNGEE. CDR3 coding DNA: TGTGCCAGCAGCGTCGAGGGTGCAACTAATGAAAAACTGTTTTTT. Protein sequence: CASSVEGATNEKLFF.

To note about this clone: The same CDR3 arises from other DNA sequences in this sample as well. The CDR3 coding sequence is TGCGCCAGCAGCCAAAGCGCCGAGGACCCAAGATCGACCCAGTACTTC. Its protein product is CASSQSAEDPRSTQYF. V usage is TRBV4-3 and J usage is TRBJ2-5; no reliable D call. This CDR3 contains 16 residues. V was pared by 2 bases and J by 7 bases, with 20 bases between. Germline CDR1 and CDR2: LGHNA and YSLEER.

J is TRBJ2-2 and V is TRBV4-1, with D possibly TRBD1 on 6 matching bases. V gave up 6 bases and J gave up 6 bases, with 11 bases separating them. The germline CDR1 and CDR2 sequences are MGHRA and YSYEKL. The CDR3 is 13 amino acids. CDR3 sequence (DNA): TGCGCCAGCAGACAGGGATCGGCCGGGGAGCTGTTTTTT. Its protein is CASRQGSAGELFF.

The sample holds one count of this clone. The same CDR3 arises from other DNA sequences in this sample as well. The chain joins TRBV29-1 to TRBJ2-7; 7 bases match TRBD2. With 6 bases clipped from V and 3 bases from J, the junction kept 17 bases outside the gene matches. Germline V gene sequence: CDR1 SQVTM, CDR2 ANQGSEA. The CDR3 runs 16 residues. The DNA of the CDR3 is TGCAGCGTCTTGGGCGGGAGCGTAACTTGGGGCTACGAGCAGTACTTC. It yields the protein CSVLGGSVTWGYEQYF.

The chain employs TRBV19 and TRBJ2-7; 12 bases agree with TRBD2. Unmatched junction bases numbered 4, after V lost 4 bases and J lost 3 bases. Germline CDR1 reads LNHDA; CDR2 reads SQIVND (reference sequence). The CDR3 runs 15 residues. This CDR3 is CASSTRTSGIYEQYF. CDR3 DNA: TGTGCCAGTAGTACTCGGACTAGCGGGATCTACGAGCAGTACTTC.

V and J are TRBV19 and TRBJ1-2; a possible D gene is TRBD1 (6 bases). V shed 4 bases and J shed 4 bases, with 10 bases lying between them. This CDR3 comprises 13 residues. Germline V gene data show CDR1 as LNHDA and CDR2 as SQIVND (reference sequence). The CDR3 DNA is TGTGCCAGTAGTAACGGGACACCCTATGGCTACACCTTC. Amino acid sequence: CASSNGTPYGYTF. The full variable domain, completed using reference TRBV19 and TRBJ1-2, is DGGITQSPKYLFRKEGQNVTLSCEQNLNHDAMYWYRQDPGQGLRLIYYSQIVNDFQKGDIAEGYSVSREKKESFPLTVTSAQKNPTAFYLCASSNGTPYGYTFGSGTRLTVV.

This clone was recorded only once. This chain links TRBV30 with TRBJ1-6; 10 bases map to TRBD1. CDR1 is GTSNPN and CDR2 is SVGIG in the germline V gene (reference sequence). CDR3 size: 17 residues. Trimming cost V 0 bases and J 9 bases; bases outside gene matches: 11. The CDR3 loop is CAWSVGLRTGGSSPLHF. The CDR3 DNA follows: TGTGCCTGGAGTGTGGGGTTAAGGACAGGGGGAAGTTCACCCCTCCACTTT. Full variable domain (outside the CDR3, taken from reference TRBV30 and TRBJ1-6): SQTIHQWPATLVQPVGSPLSLECTVEGTSNPNLYWYRQAAGRGLQLLFYSVGIGQISSEVPQNLSASRPQDRQFILSSKKLLLSDSGFYLCAWSVGLRTGGSSPLHFGNGTRLTVT.

This chain connects TRBV9 to TRBJ1-2, with D tentatively TRBD1 (6 bases). The CDR3 has 15 residues. Germline CDR1 is SGDLS and CDR2 is YYNGEE. The germline V and J ends were trimmed by 4 bases and 5 bases, with 18 bases remaining between them. The CDR3 is CASSPWGAGSYGYTF. The DNA for the CDR3 is TGTGCCAGCAGCCCGTGGGGGGCGGGATCGTATGGCTACACCTTC. Supplemented by reference TRBV9 and TRBJ1-2, the full variable domain reads DSGVTQTPKHLITATGQRVTLRCSPRSGDLSVYWYQQSLDQGLQFLIQYYNGEERAKGNILERFSAQQFPDLHSELNLSSLELGDSALYFCASSPWGAGSYGYTFGSGTRLTVV.

The V and J genes are TRBV5-1 and TRBJ2-1, with 14 bases lining up with TRBD2. V shed 5 bases and J 5 bases; nucleotides not matched to a gene: 12. The CDR3 consists of 18 residues. Looked up from germline, CDR1 is SGHRS and CDR2 is YFSETQ. The CDR3 DNA reads TGCGCCAGCAGAGTTAGACTAGCGGGAGGGGACTCGAACAATGAGCAGTTCTTC. Translating gives CASRVRLAGGDSNNEQFF.

Written as DNA, the CDR3 is TGTGCCAGCAGCTTAGCGGTAAACAGGGGGGCGAAGGCTGAAGCTTTCTTT. Translation: CASSLAVNRGAKAEAFF. The chain couples TRBV7-8 to TRBJ1-1, with 8 positions matching TRBD1. There are 17 residues in the CDR3. V trimming: 0 bases; J trimming: 6 bases; junction bases outside the gene matches: 12. Germline CDR1 reads SGHVS; CDR2 reads FQNEAQ.

This rearrangement joins TRBV28 to TRBJ1-4; D gene unclear. V was pared by 3 bases and J by 3 bases, with 8 bases between. The CDR3 is 14 residues long. Germline V gene data show CDR1 as MDHEN and CDR2 as SYDVKM. CDR3 protein: CASSLDGSNEKLFF. As DNA, the CDR3 is TGTGCCAGCAGTTTGGACGGCTCTAATGAAAAACTGTTTTTT.

Only a few counts were recorded for this clone. Other DNA sequences from this sample encode an identical CDR3 as well. The chain combines TRBV6-6 with TRBJ2-5; D not resolved. The CDR3 is 14 residues long. V was shortened by 0 bases and J by 4 bases, with 9 bases between the two germline ends. Germline loops: CDR1 MNHNY, CDR2 SVGAGI (reference sequence). CDR3 loop: CASSYSPGGETQYF. In nucleotides, the CDR3 is TGTGCCAGCAGTTACTCCCCGGGCGGAGAGACCCAGTACTTC.

This chain uses TRBV19 with TRBJ2-7; 8 bases are a match to TRBD1. After removal of 6 bases from V and 3 bases from J, the junction contained 10 bases not matched to a gene. Per the germline V gene, CDR1 is LNHDA and CDR2 is SQIVND (reference sequence). This CDR3 comprises 15 residues. CDR3 sequence: CASSLWRQGYYEQYF. The DNA for the CDR3 is TGTGCCAGTAGCCTCTGGAGACAGGGGTACTACGAGCAGTACTTC.